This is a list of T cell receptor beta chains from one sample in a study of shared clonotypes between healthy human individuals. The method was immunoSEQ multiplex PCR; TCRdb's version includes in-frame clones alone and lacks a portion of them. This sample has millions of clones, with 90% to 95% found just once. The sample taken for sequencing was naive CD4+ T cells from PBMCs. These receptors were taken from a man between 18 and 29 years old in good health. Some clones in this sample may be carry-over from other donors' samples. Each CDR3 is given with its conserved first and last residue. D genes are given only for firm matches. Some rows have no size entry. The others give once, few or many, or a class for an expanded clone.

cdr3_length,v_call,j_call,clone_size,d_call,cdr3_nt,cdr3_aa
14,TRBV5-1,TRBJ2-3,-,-,TGCGCCAGCAGCTTGGGGGGGAGAGAAGATACGCAGTATTTT,CASSLGGREDTQYF
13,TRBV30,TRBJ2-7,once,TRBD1,TGTGCCTGGAGTTTCGGTCGGGACAGTGAGCAGTACTTC,CAWSFGRDSEQYF
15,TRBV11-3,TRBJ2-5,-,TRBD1,TGTGCCAGCAGCCCACACAGGGGGCGGGGGGAGACCCAGTACTTC,CASSPHRGRGETQYF
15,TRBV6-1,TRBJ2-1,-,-,TGTGCCAGCAGTGGGACTGGGTTCTCCTACAATGAGCAGTTCTTC,CASSGTGFSYNEQFF
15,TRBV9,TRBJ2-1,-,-,TGTGCCAGCAGCGTGACCGGGACTGGTTACAATGAGCAGTTCTTC,CASSVTGTGYNEQFF
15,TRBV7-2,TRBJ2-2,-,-,TGTGCCAGCAGCTTAGGAGGGAGAGGCACCGGGGAGCTGTTTTTT,CASSLGGRGTGELFF
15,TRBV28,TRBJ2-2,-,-,TGTGCCAGCAGTGGGACGAGCATTAACACCGGGGAGCTGTTTTTT,CASSGTSINTGELFF
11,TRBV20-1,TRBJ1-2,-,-,TGCAGTGCTAGATTAGGGTATGGCTACACCTTC,CSARLGYGYTF
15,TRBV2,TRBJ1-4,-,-,TGTGCCAGCAGTGAAGGCAACTGGTTGCATGAAAAACTGTTTTTT,CASSEGNWLHEKLFF
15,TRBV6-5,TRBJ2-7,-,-,TGTGCCAGCAGTTACTCGGGGACCGATACCTACGAGCAGTACTTC,CASSYSGTDTYEQYF
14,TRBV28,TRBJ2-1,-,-,TGTGCCAGCAGACGCCTAGCATCCTACAATGAGCAGTTCTTC,CASRRLASYNEQFF
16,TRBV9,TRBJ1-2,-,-,TGTGCCAGCAGCGTATCCCCCACCCCAGGGGATCATGGCTACACCTTC,CASSVSPTPGDHGYTF
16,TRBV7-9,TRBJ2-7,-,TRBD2,TGTGCCAGCAGCTTAGATGGGACTAGCGGAACCTACGAGCAGTACTTC,CASSLDGTSGTYEQYF
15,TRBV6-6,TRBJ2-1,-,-,TGTGCCAGCAGTTACGGCAGCCGAGGCGCGTATGAGCAGTTCTTC,CASSYGSRGAYEQFF
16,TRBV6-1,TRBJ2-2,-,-,TGTGCCAGCAGTGAAGCCCCTGCTCTAGGTCCCGGGGAGCTGTTTTTT,CASSEAPALGPGELFF
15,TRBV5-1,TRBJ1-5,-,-,TGCGCCAGCAGCAAAAGGGGGGAGTTCAATCAGCCCCAGCATTTT,CASSKRGEFNQPQHF
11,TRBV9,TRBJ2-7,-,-,TGTGCCAGCAGCGCGGGGCGCGAGCAGTACTTC,CASSAGREQYF
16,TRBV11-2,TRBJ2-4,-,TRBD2,TGTGCCAGCAGCCCCCGACTAGCTTCGGCCAAAAACATTCAGTACTTC,CASSPRLASAKNIQYF
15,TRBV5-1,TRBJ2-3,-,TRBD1,TGCGCCAGCAGCGTCAGGACAGGGGTAACAGATACGCAGTATTTT,CASSVRTGVTDTQYF
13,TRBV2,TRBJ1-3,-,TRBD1,TGTGCCAGCAGTGGAATACAGGGGACCACCATATATTTT,CASSGIQGTTIYF
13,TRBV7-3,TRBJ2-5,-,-,TGTGCCAGCAGCCCGGGGTCTTTAGAGACCCAGTACTTC,CASSPGSLETQYF
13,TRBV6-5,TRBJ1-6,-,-,TGTGCCAGCACCATTGACTATAATTCACCCCTCCACTTT,CASTIDYNSPLHF
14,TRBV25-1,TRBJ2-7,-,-,TGTGCCAGCAGTGAAGATAACAGGGCCTACGAGCAGTACTTC,CASSEDNRAYEQYF
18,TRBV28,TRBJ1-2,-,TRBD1,TGTGCCAGCAGTTCTTCAGGGGGACGGCAAGACTCGGGCTATGGCTACACCTTC,CASSSSGGRQDSGYGYTF
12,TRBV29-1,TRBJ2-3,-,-,TGCAGCGCCGACCCGGGCACAGATACGCAGTATTTT,CSADPGTDTQYF
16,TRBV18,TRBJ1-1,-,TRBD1,TGTGCCAGCTCACCTTGGACAGGGGGCTCAAACACTGAAGCTTTCTTT,CASSPWTGGSNTEAFF
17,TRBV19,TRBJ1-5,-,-,TGTGCCAGTAGTCGGGGTTCCCAGGCCTTACTCCTTCAGCCCCAGCATTTT,CASSRGSQALLLQPQHF
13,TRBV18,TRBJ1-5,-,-,TGTGCCAGCTCAGCTCTGGGCAATCAGCCCCAGCATTTT,CASSALGNQPQHF
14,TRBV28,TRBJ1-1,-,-,TGTGCCAGCAGTTTATTGGGGACGGGCACTGAAGCTTTCTTT,CASSLLGTGTEAFF
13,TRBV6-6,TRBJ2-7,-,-,TGTGCCAGCAGTTACTCGAGTGACTACGAGCAGTACTTC,CASSYSSDYEQYF
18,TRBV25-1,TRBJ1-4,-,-,TGTGCCAGCAGTGAAAGTGACAGCCCCGCGTTTGGTAATGAAAAACTGTTTTTT,CASSESDSPAFGNEKLFF
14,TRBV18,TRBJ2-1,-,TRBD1,TGTGCCAGCTCATCCCGGACAGGGGAAAATGAGCAGTTCTTC,CASSSRTGENEQFF
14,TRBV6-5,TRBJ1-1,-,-,TGTGCCAGCAGTTACGGGCAGGGGTTCTCTGAAGCTTTCTTT,CASSYGQGFSEAFF
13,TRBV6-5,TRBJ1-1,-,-,TGTGCCAGCAGTTACGATTGGGGGGCTGAAGCTTTCTTT,CASSYDWGAEAFF
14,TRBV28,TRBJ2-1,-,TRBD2,TGTGCCAGCAGTAGAGCGGGGACTAGCAATGAGCAGTTCTTC,CASSRAGTSNEQFF
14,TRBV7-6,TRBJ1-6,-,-,TGTGCCAGCAGCTTGGGCCAGATGGGATCACCCCTCCACTTT,CASSLGQMGSPLHF
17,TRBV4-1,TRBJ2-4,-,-,TGCGCCAGCAGCCAGTACCCAGCGGGCCTAGCCAAAAACATTCAGTACTTC,CASSQYPAGLAKNIQYF
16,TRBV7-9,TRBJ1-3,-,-,TGTGCCAGCAGCCTTCAGGCCCTCTCCTCTGGAAACACCATATATTTT,CASSLQALSSGNTIYF
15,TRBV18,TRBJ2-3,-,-,TGTGCCAGCTCACCACCGTCGGCGCGGTCAGATACGCAGTATTTT,CASSPPSARSDTQYF
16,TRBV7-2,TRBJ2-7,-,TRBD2,TGTGCCAGCAGCTTAGTTCCGAGCGGGAGCTCCTACGAGCAGTACTTC,CASSLVPSGSSYEQYF
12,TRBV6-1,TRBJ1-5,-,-,TGTGCCAGCAGGACCCCAACGCAGCCCCAGCATTTT,CASRTPTQPQHF
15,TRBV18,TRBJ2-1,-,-,TGTGCCAGCTCGCCGGGACCCTCCGCCTACAATGAGCAGTTCTTC,CASSPGPSAYNEQFF
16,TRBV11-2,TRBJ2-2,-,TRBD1,TGTGCCAGCAGCTTGGCTGACAGGGGTGGAACCGGGGAGCTGTTTTTT,CASSLADRGGTGELFF
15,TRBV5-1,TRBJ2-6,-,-,TGCGCCAGCAGCGCACAGGGCGCCGGGGCCAACGTCCTGACTTTC,CASSAQGAGANVLTF
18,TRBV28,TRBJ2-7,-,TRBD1,TGTGCCAGCAGTCCTTACAACGAGACAGGGGTAGTCTCCTACGAGCAGTACTTC,CASSPYNETGVVSYEQYF
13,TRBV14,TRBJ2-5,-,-,TGTGCCAGCAGCCGGGGACGTCAAGAGACCCAGTACTTC,CASSRGRQETQYF
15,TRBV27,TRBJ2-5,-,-,TGTGCCAGCAATACTTTCCCCTGGGAGCAAGAGACCCAGTACTTC,CASNTFPWEQETQYF
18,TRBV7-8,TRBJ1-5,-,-,TGTGCCAGCAGCTTAGCGCCCCTTAGACAGTATAGCAATCAGCCCCAGCATTTT,CASSLAPLRQYSNQPQHF
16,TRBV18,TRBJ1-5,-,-,TGTGCCAGCTCACCCCAGCCTACGTCTGGCAATCAGCCCCAGCATTTT,CASSPQPTSGNQPQHF
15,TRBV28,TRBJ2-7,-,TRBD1,TGTGCCAGCAGTTCCCCGGGACAGGGGGCCTACGAGCAGTACTTC,CASSSPGQGAYEQYF
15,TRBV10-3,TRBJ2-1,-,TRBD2,TGTGCCATCACCGACGGGGGGAGGGGACACAATGAGCAGTTCTTC,CAITDGGRGHNEQFF